Listed here are 19 T cell receptor beta chains from one sample, sequenced in a study of CD8+CD57+ T cells in acquired aplastic anemia (dated by TCRdb to 2016 to 2018). Flow cytometry had shown CD8+CD57+ cell expansion in the patients selected for sequencing. These reads were obtained on an Illumina HiSeq 2000. Profiling of TCR beta VDJ combinations and CDR3 sequences used genomic DNA as the template. TCRdb itself trimmed the public reads at Q25 with fastp, ran MiXCR and retained productive beta chains. Each entry is one CDR3 protein sequence, shown with its most common DNA and genes. For this sample there are hundreds of thousands of distinct CDR3 sequences; around 30% appear just once. The top ten hold around 0.82% of the sample. Sequencing was performed on sorted CD4+, CD8+, or CD8+CD57+ T cells (not recorded which) from PBMCs. The receptors originated from a human donor with aplastic anemia.

The chain is built from TRBV10-3 and TRBJ1-6; D perhaps matches TRBD1 (5 bases). The CDR3 covers 17 residues. From germline, CDR1 is ENHRY and CDR2 SYGVKD. Between the trimmed V and J ends, which lost 4 bases and 3 bases, there was a span of 16 bases. CDR3 nucleotide sequence: TGTGCCATCAGTGGGATCTCGAGGGGCGACTATAATTCACCCCTCCACTTT. Protein: CAISGISRGDYNSPLHF.

J is TRBJ1-5 and V is TRBV28; D gene ambiguous. V was pared by 7 bases and J by 5 bases, with 15 bases between. The germline CDR1 and CDR2 sequences are MDHEN and SYDVKM. The CDR3 length is 14 residues. The CDR3: CASIERSGDQPQHF. CDR3 in DNA: TGTGCCAGCATCGAAAGGAGCGGGGATCAGCCCCAGCATTTT.

This clonotype was counted between two and nine times. This chain uses TRBV7-6 with TRBJ2-3; D remains ambiguous. The germline gives CDR1 SGHVS, CDR2 FNYEAQ. V was pared by 1 base and J by 5 bases, with 10 bases between. The CDR3 is made up of 14 amino acids. The CDR3 sequence: CASSLGVGKDTQYF. The CDR3 nucleotides are TGTGCCAGCAGCTTAGGGGTAGGAAAAGATACGCAGTATTTT.

In regard to this clonotype: Germline and junction disagree at one end, which may indicate a read error. This chain uses TRBV25-1 with TRBJ1-1, with 7 bases lining up with TRBD1. Germline V gives CDR1 MGHDK, CDR2 SYGVNS. The CDR3 extends over 14 amino acids. The CDR3 region is CASSNRGSSTEASF. CDR3 coding DNA: TGTGCCAGCAGTAACAGGGGATCTTCCACTGAAGCTTCCTTT. Based on the CDR3 plus reference TRBV25-1 and TRBJ1-1, the full variable domain is EADIYQTPRYLVIGTGKKITLECSQTMGHDKMYWYQQDPGMELHLIHYSYGVNSTEKGDLSSESTVSRIRTEHFPLTLESARPSHTSQYLCASSNRGSSTEASFGQGTRLTVV.

This clonotype was counted between two and nine times. This rearrangement joins TRBV5-1 to TRBJ2-3; the D gene is possibly TRBD2 (6 bases). The ends were cut back, 0 bases at V and 2 bases at J, with 13 bases in the middle. The germline CDR1 and CDR2 sequences are SGHRS and YFSETQ. The CDR3 runs to 16 residues. This CDR3 is CASSLAEEGFTDTQYF. CDR3 nucleotide sequence: TGCGCCAGCAGCTTGGCCGAGGAGGGTTTCACAGATACGCAGTATTTT.

On this clonotype: One end of the junction is discordant with germline, which a read error may explain. This sequence joins TRBV2 and TRBJ1-5, with a possible D match to TRBD1 (5 bases). This CDR3 has 13 amino acids. Per the germline V gene, CDR1 is SNHLY and CDR2 is FYNNEI. CDR3: CASSESGGQRQHF. CDR3 bases: TGTGCCAGCAGTGAATCCGGGGGTCAGCGCCAGCATTTT.

This clonotype was recorded at least ten times. This sequence joins TRBV2 and TRBJ1-6, with D maybe TRBD1 (5 bases). With 2 bases removed from V and 8 bases from J, the gap between germline ends came to 13 bases. This CDR3 has 15 residues. Germline V gene data show CDR1 as SNHLY and CDR2 as FYNNEI. This chain's CDR3 is CASSESGQAYSPLHF. CDR3 coding DNA: TGTGCCAGCAGTGAATCAGGACAAGCATATTCACCCCTCCACTTT.

As concerns this clonotype: A read error is possible here, since a much larger clone lies one base away. V gene TRBV19 combines with J gene TRBJ1-6, with 11 nucleotides matching TRBD1. V dropped 5 bases and J dropped 9; count of bases not matched to a gene: 12. Germline V lookup: CDR1 LNHDA, CDR2 SQIVND (reference sequence). The CDR3 has 17 amino acids. CDR3 in amino acids: CASSSSPGQGDSSPLHF. The CDR3 DNA reads TGTGCCAGTAGTTCCTCCCCGGGACAGGGGGATTCTTCACCCCTCCACTTT. The whole variable domain, remainder taken from reference TRBV19 and TRBJ1-6, is DGGITQSPKYLFRKEGQNVTLSCEQNLNHDAMYWYRQDPGQGLRLIYYSQIVNDFQKGDIAEGYSVSREKKESFPLTVTSAQKNPTAFYLCASSSSPGQGDSSPLHFGNGTRLTVT.

This clonotype was detected many times. The chain carries TRBV19 and TRBJ1-5; possible D gene TRBD1, 6 bases. CDR1 and CDR2 (germline): LNHDA, SQIVND (reference sequence). V shed 5 bases and J shed 2 bases, with 10 bases lying between them. The CDR3 has 14 amino acids. The CDR3 loop is CASSAGVGNQPQHF. As DNA, the CDR3 is TGTGCCAGTAGTGCAGGGGTGGGCAATCAGCCCCAGCATTTT.

This clonotype showed up just a few times. The chain combines TRBV7-3 with TRBJ2-7, with D uncertain. Germline V gene lookup returns CDR1 SGHTA and CDR2 FQGTGA. Trimming pared 5 bases from V and 3 bases from J, leaving 17 bases between. The CDR3 contains 15 residues. In DNA form, the CDR3 reads TGTGCCAGCAGCCAAGGGCTCGGTAGTCTCTACGAGCAGTACTTC. Translation: CASSQGLGSLYEQYF.

This clonotype was observed many times. The CDR3 region has the DNA TGTGCCATAAACAATCCGGGACAGGGGAACACTGAAGCTTTCTTT. It yields the protein CAINNPGQGNTEAFF. V and J are TRBV10-3 and TRBJ1-1, with 9 bases identical to TRBD1. The CDR3 spans 15 residues. Germline CDR1 is ENHRY and CDR2 is SYGVKD. Germline trimming cut 9 bases from V and 1 base from J; bases unmatched to any gene: 9.

This chain joins TRBV19 and TRBJ1-5; no definite D call. Germline V lookup: CDR1 LNHDA, CDR2 SQIVND (reference sequence). The CDR3 is 12 residues long. V dropped 10 bases and J dropped 2 bases, with 9 bases sitting between them. CDR3 coding DNA: TGTGCCACTAGGGAGGGCAATCAGCCCCAGCATTTT. Translated: CATREGNQPQHF.

This clonotype was counted ten times or more. V gene TRBV2 combines with J gene TRBJ2-5; 7 nucleotides line up with TRBD2. Germline V gene sequence: CDR1 SNHLY, CDR2 FYNNEI. The CDR3 covers 14 residues. With 3 bases clipped from V and 2 bases from J, the junction kept 3 bases outside the gene matches. Here the CDR3 reads CASSEVRGQETQYF. CDR3 sequence (DNA): TGTGCCAGCAGTGAGGTGCGGGGGCAAGAGACCCAGTACTTC.

This clonotype was seen ten or more times. DNA for the CDR3: TGTGCCAGCAGCCAGGGGACCAGTAAAGCTTTCTTT. It translates to CASSQGTSKAFF. This sequence joins TRBV14 and TRBJ1-1; a possible D gene is TRBD1 (5 bases). Per germline, CDR1 SGHDN and CDR2 FVKESK. The CDR3 loop spans 12 amino acids. V was cut by 3 bases and J by 9 bases, with 11 bases left in between.

This clonotype was recorded many times. The V and J genes are TRBV12-3 or TRBV12-4 and TRBJ1-1, with unresolved D. With 5 bases removed from V and 4 bases from J, the gap between germline ends came to 14 bases. The CDR3 runs to 14 residues. The CDR3 DNA follows: TGTGCCAGCAGTCTCCGATCTTACACCACTGAAGCTTTCTTT. Translating it yields CASSLRSYTTEAFF.

The V gene is TRBV27, the J gene TRBJ2-6; D ambiguous. Trimming shortened V by 6 bases and J by 3 bases, and 6 bases separated the two germline ends. Germline V gene sequence: CDR1 MNHEY, CDR2 SMNVEV (reference sequence). The CDR3 runs 13 residues. CDR3 nucleotides: TGTGCCAGCAGACAATTTGGGGCCAACGTCCTGACTTTC. Its translation: CASRQFGANVLTF.

This clonotype came up a few times. A read error may explain this, as a much larger clone is one base away. This rearrangement joins TRBV29-1 to TRBJ2-1, with D maybe TRBD1 (5 bases). Germline V gene data show CDR1 as SQVTM and CDR2 as ANQGSEA. There are 15 residues in the CDR3. Deletions cut 4 bases from V and 4 bases from J, with 17 bases between. CDR3 in amino acids: CSVGLGPVGYNEQFF. CDR3 DNA sequence: TGCAGCGTTGGACTGGGGCCCGTGGGGTACAATGAGCAGTTCTTC.

The chain uses TRBV25-1 and TRBJ2-2; weak D call: TRBD1 (6 bases). V was shortened by 3 bases and J by 5 bases, with 10 bases between the two germline ends. The CDR3 spans 14 residues. CDR1 and CDR2 (germline): MGHDK, SYGVNS. The CDR3: CASSDRGNTGELFF. The CDR3 DNA reads as TGTGCCAGCAGTGATAGGGGGAATACCGGGGAGCTGTTTTTT.

This clonotype appeared many times. The rearrangement links TRBV5-1 to TRBJ2-7, with a tentative D call TRBD1 (5 bases). The CDR3 is 15 residues long. The V and J ends lost 0 bases and 2 bases respectively, with 12 bases between them. Germline V gene lookup returns CDR1 SGHRS and CDR2 YFSETQ. The CDR3 sequence: CASSLAAQATYEQYF. The CDR3 DNA sequence: TGCGCCAGCAGCTTGGCCGCACAGGCAACCTACGAGCAGTACTTC.